This T cell receptor beta chain stems from a study of shared clonotypes between healthy human individuals. Sequencing was performed with immunoSEQ multiplex PCR; in TCRdb, only in-frame clones are kept and a portion is missing. The repertoire holds roughly 640,000 clones, with roughly 70% as singletons. There are a few counts of this clone. This CDR3 comprises 15 residues. CDR1 is SGHVS and CDR2 is FQNEAQ in the germline V gene. V was clipped by 5 bases and J by 1 base; unmatched bases: 7. The sequence came from a woman in her thirties in good health. The chain uses TRBV7-8 and TRBJ1-1; 7 bases map to TRBD1. Sequenced sample: memory CD4+ T cells sorted from blood. Subset described: CD45RA-negative fraction. This CDR3 reads CASSPQGFTNTEAFF. DNA for the CDR3: TGTGCCAGCAGCCCACAGGGGTTCACGAACACTGAAGCTTTCTTT.